This TCR beta chain was observed in a study of cytomegalovirus exposure and HLA in healthy donors. Study-level background: When just under 400 donors were genotyped, approximately 80% of them were found to fall in the Caucasian-associated ancestry cluster.

A multiplex PCR was run with 60 Vbeta primers and 13 Jbeta primers. Libraries were prepared by immunoSEQ multiplex PCR; TCRdb keeps only in-frame clonotypes and omits some of them. There are approximately 54,000 clones in the sample, with roughly 7.1% held by the top ten. A note on this clone: Antigen: not known.

Notes on the study in general: TCR beta sequences numbering around 15,000 were associated with HLA alleles at 0.05 false discovery rate in a later analysis.

This CDR3 has 14 residues. Trimming removed 3 bases from V and 10 bases from J; junction bases left unmatched: 4. From germline, CDR1 is SGHTA and CDR2 FQGNSA. Specimen: PBMCs. This receptor was identified in a woman aged 40 to 50 in good health and CMV-seronegative. V gene TRBV7-2 combines with J gene TRBJ1-6; 9 nucleotides align to TRBD1. The CDR3 DNA follows: TGTGCCAGCAGCTTCGGACAGGGGTTGTCACCCCTCCACTTT. Translated, it gives CASSFGQGLSPLHF.